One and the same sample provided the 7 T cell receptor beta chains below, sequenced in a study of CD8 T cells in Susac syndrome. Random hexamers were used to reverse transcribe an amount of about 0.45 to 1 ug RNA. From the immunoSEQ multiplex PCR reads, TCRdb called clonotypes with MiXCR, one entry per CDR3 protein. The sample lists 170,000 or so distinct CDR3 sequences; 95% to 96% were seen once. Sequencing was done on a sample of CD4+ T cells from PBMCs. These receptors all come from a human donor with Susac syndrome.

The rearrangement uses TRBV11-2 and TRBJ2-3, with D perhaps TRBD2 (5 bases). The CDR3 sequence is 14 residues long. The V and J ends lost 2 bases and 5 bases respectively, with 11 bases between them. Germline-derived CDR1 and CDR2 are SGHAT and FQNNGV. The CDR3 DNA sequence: TGTGCCAGCAGCTTAAGTATCCGGGGAGATACGCAGTATTTT. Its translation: CASSLSIRGDTQYF.

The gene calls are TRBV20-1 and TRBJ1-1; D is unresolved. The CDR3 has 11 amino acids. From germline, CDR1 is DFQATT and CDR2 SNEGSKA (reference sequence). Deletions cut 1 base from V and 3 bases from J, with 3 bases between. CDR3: CSARVDTEAFF. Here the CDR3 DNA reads TGCAGTGCTAGAGTAGACACTGAAGCTTTCTTT.

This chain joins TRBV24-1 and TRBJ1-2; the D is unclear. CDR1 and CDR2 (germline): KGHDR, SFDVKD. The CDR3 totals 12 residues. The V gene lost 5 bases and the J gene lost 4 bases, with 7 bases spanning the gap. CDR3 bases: TGTGCCACCAGTGGTCGCGGCTATGGCTACACCTTC. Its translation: CATSGRGYGYTF.

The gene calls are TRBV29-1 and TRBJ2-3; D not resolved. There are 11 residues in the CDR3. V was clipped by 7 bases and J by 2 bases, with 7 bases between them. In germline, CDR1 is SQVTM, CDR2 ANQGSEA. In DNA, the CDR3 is TGCAGCGCAGTGAACACAGATACGCAGTATTTT. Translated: CSAVNTDTQYF.

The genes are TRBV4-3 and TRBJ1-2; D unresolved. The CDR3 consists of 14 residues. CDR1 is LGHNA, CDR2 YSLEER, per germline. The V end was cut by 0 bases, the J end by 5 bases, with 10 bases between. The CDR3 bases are TGCGCCAGCAGCCAAGATAGAACGGCTTATGGCTACACCTTC. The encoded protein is CASSQDRTAYGYTF.

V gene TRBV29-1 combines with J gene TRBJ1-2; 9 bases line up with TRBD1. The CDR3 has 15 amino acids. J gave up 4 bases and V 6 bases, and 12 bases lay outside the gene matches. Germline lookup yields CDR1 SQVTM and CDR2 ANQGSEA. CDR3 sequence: CSVSGQGGTSYGYTF. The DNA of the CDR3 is TGCAGCGTGTCGGGACAGGGAGGAACCTCCTATGGCTACACCTTC.

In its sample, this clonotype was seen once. CDR3 residues: CASNPRTGIMGTDTQYF. The DNA of the CDR3 is TGTGCCAGCAATCCGAGGACAGGGATTATGGGCACAGATACGCAGTATTTT. This sequence joins TRBV6-1 and TRBJ2-3; TRBD1 agrees at 8 bases. The CDR3 consists of 17 residues. Trimming at V came to 7 bases and at J to 1 base, leaving 13 bases not matched to a gene. Per germline, CDR1 MNHNS and CDR2 SASEGT.